This T cell receptor (beta chain) was identified during a study of CD8+ T cells in alopecia areata. Extracted RNA was reverse transcribed, and the resulting cDNA served as sequencing template. Produced via immunoSEQ multiplex PCR; TCRdb's table is partial and in-frame only. The sample has 100,000 or so clones, about 60% seen once. This CDR3 has 13 amino acids. CDR1 GTSNPN and CDR2 SVGIG come from the germline V gene (reference sequence). The V end lost 7 bases, the J end lost 2 bases, and 15 bases lay between the germline ends. Treatment: oral pan-JAK inhibitor, 5-10 mg twice daily. This clonotype was obtained from a human donor with alopecia areata. V is TRBV30 and J is TRBJ2-7; D might be TRBD1 or TRBD2, each matching 5 bases. Source: CD8+ T cells sorted from blood, taken at approximately week 56, from a patient treated with tofacitinib. CDR3 in DNA: TGTGCCTTAGCCGGGACGTGGCCCTACGAGCAGTACTTC. Protein sequence: CALAGTWPYEQYF.